The 24 T cell receptor beta chains below come from one sample, sequenced in a study of spatial heterogeneity in lung cancer. TCRdb processed the 5' RACE reads anew with MiXCR; each CDR3 protein has one entry. This sample has about 20,000 distinct CDR3 sequences; under 3.5% occur once, and the top ten carry roughly 7.2%. Which antigens these TCRs recognize remains unknown. Findings and limits, study-wide: Tumors with more nonsynonymous mutations had more expanded intratumoral alpha and beta TCRs.

Time point in this sample: sample taken at primary tumor resection. Sequencing was performed on lung tumor tissue, taken at surgery. The receptors here all came from a male donor with early-stage non-small cell lung cancer.

This clonotype was detected many times. This chain joins TRBV14 and TRBJ2-2, with D perhaps TRBD1 or TRBD2 (5 bases each). Trimming took off 4 bases at V and 4 bases at J, with 10 bases between the two ends. This CDR3 region has 14 residues. Germline values: CDR1 SGHDN, CDR2 FVKESK. CDR3 nucleotides: TGTGCCAGCAGCCTGAGGGGCGGCACCGGGGAGCTGTTTTTT. Residues: CASSLRGGTGELFF.

This clonotype was counted ten times or more. V gene TRBV19 combines with J gene TRBJ2-2; the match to TRBD2 covers 8 bases. V shed 5 bases and J 7 bases; nucleotides not matched to a gene: 18. The CDR3 contains 18 residues. Germline V gene sequence: CDR1 LNHDA, CDR2 SQIVND (reference sequence). The CDR3 coding sequence is TGTGCCAGTAGTTCCCGAGGAGCGGGAGAATATCGGGACGGGGAGCTGTTTTTT. Translated, it gives CASSSRGAGEYRDGELFF.

In its sample, this clonotype was seen many times. The chain is built from TRBV4-1 and TRBJ2-3, with TRBD1 as a possible D gene (5 bases). The CDR3 is made up of 13 amino acids. Germline V gene data show CDR1 as MGHRA and CDR2 as YSYEKL. V lost 2 bases, J lost 3 bases, and 6 bases lay in between. For the CDR3, the DNA is TGCGCCAGCAGCCAACAGGGTACAGATACGCAGTATTTT. Translating gives CASSQQGTDTQYF.

This clonotype was detected ten times or more. The chain couples TRBV20-1 to TRBJ2-2, with 9 bases fitting TRBD1. The J segment lost 4 bases and the V segment lost 6 bases, leaving 3 bases of the junction unmatched. Germline values: CDR1 DFQATT, CDR2 SNEGSKA (reference sequence). CDR3 size: 13 residues. CDR3 sequence reads: CSARDRATGELFF. DNA for the CDR3: TGCAGTGCGAGGGACAGGGCCACCGGGGAGCTGTTTTTT.

This clonotype was seen many times. The rearrangement links TRBV6-5 to TRBJ2-3; D unresolved. Germline lookup yields CDR1 MNHEY and CDR2 SVGAGI. V lost 0 bases, J lost 3 bases, and 10 bases lay in between. This CDR3 has 15 amino acids. The CDR3 is CASSYSVPWTDTQYF. The CDR3 DNA reads TGTGCCAGCAGTTACTCCGTGCCATGGACAGATACGCAGTATTTT.

This clonotype has at least ten counts. The V and J genes are TRBV2 and TRBJ1-1, with a possible D match to TRBD1 (6 bases). Trimming pared 2 bases from V and 3 bases from J, leaving 13 bases between. The germline gives CDR1 SNHLY, CDR2 FYNNEI. The CDR3 runs 15 residues. The CDR3 sequence is CASSEQAGADTEAFF. The CDR3 coding sequence is TGTGCCAGCAGTGAACAGGCAGGGGCGGACACTGAAGCTTTCTTT.

The sample holds many counts of this clonotype. This chain connects TRBV12-5 to TRBJ1-1; TRBD1 matches 8 bases. Unmatched junction bases numbered 8, after V lost 6 bases and J lost 8 bases. This CDR3 region has 13 residues. The germline V gene encodes CDR1 LGHNT and CDR2 FRNRAP. The CDR3 sequence: CASGNEQGGEAFF. The CDR3 bases are TGTGCTAGTGGCAACGAACAGGGGGGAGAAGCTTTCTTT.

This clonotype was counted ten times or more. J is TRBJ2-6 and V is TRBV20-1; TRBD1 matches 9 bases. Germline CDR1 reads DFQATT; CDR2 reads SNEGSKA (reference sequence). The CDR3 contains 17 residues. Trimming cost V 1 base and J 3 bases; bases outside gene matches: 7. DNA of the CDR3: TGCAGTGCTAGAGGTTGGGACAGGGCAGGTGGGGCCAACGTCCTGACTTTC. This encodes CSARGWDRAGGANVLTF.

In this sample, this clonotype turned up many times. V usage is TRBV6-1 and J usage is TRBJ1-3; D not certain. This CDR3 is built from 13 residues. V lost 2 bases and J 6 bases, leaving 8 bases between the germline ends. The germline V gene has CDR1 MNHNS and CDR2 SASEGT. The CDR3 is CASSEFFENTIYF. The CDR3 DNA reads as TGTGCCAGCAGTGAATTCTTCGAAAACACCATATATTTT.

This clonotype was picked up many times. The genes are TRBV27 and TRBJ2-5, with D possibly matching TRBD2 (5 bases). The CDR3 contains 14 residues. Between the trimmed V and J ends, which lost 4 bases and 4 bases, there was a span of 13 bases. Per germline, CDR1 MNHEY and CDR2 SMNVEV (reference sequence). CDR3 DNA sequence: TGTGCCAGCAGTTCTGAGGGCCTAGGAGAGACCCAGTACTTC. Its protein product is CASSSEGLGETQYF.

This clonotype has a count of ten or more. The J gene is TRBJ1-2, the V gene TRBV7-9, with D possibly matching TRBD1 (5 bases). This CDR3 has 14 amino acids. Germline loops: CDR1 SEHNR, CDR2 FQNEAQ (reference sequence). Trimming took 5 bases from V and 8 from J, leaving 18 bases between them. The DNA of the CDR3 is TGTGCCAGCAGCCCTAGGGACCCCGTGAGAGGCTACACCTTC. This gives the protein CASSPRDPVRGYTF. The full variable domain, with the rest looked up from reference TRBV7-9 and TRBJ1-2, is DTGVSQNPRHKITKRGQNVTFRCDPISEHNRLYWYRQTLGQGPEFLTYFQNEAQLEKSRLLSDRFSAERPKGSFSTLEIQRTEQGDSAMYLCASSPRDPVRGYTFGSGTRLTVV.

This clonotype showed up many times. V and J are TRBV6-1 and TRBJ1-1; D is uncertain. The CDR3 totals 12 residues. The germline gives CDR1 MNHNS, CDR2 SASEGT. V dropped 3 bases and J dropped 8 bases, with 10 bases sitting between them. The CDR3 here is CASSDRAREAFF. The DNA for the CDR3 is TGTGCCAGCAGTGATCGCGCCCGGGAAGCTTTCTTT.

This clonotype was seen at least ten times. This chain uses TRBV10-3 with TRBJ1-3, with D unclear. V dropped 3 bases and J dropped 1 base, with 7 bases sitting between them. The germline V gene encodes CDR1 ENHRY and CDR2 SYGVKD. This CDR3 is built from 14 residues. The CDR3 DNA follows: TGTGCCATCAGTGATTCCATGTCTGGAAACACCATATATTTT. Its translation is CAISDSMSGNTIYF.

This clonotype was recorded at least ten times. The chain recombines TRBV29-1 with TRBJ1-1; D is unresolved. The length of the CDR3 is 13 residues. The V end lost 0 bases, the J end lost 0 bases, and 5 bases lay between the germline ends. The germline V gene has CDR1 SQVTM and CDR2 ANQGSEA. As DNA, the CDR3 is TGCAGCGTTGAAGATCCCTTGAACACTGAAGCTTTCTTT. Amino acid sequence: CSVEDPLNTEAFF. The variable domain in full, completed from reference TRBV29-1 and TRBJ1-1, reads SAVISQKPSRDICQRGTSLTIQCQVDSQVTMMFWYRQQPGQSLTLIATANQGSEATYESGFVIDKFPISRPNLTFSTLTVSNMSPEDSSIYLCSVEDPLNTEAFFGQGTRLTVV.

This clonotype has at least ten counts. The CDR3 DNA reads TGCAGCGTGGGGACTAGCGGGAGGTTGTACGAGCAGTACTTC. Encoded protein: CSVGTSGRLYEQYF. The chain links TRBV29-1 to TRBJ2-7; 15 nucleotides line up with TRBD2. The CDR3 has 14 amino acids. V lost 6 bases and J lost 4; bases outside the gene matches: 4. Germline CDR1 SQVTM, CDR2 ANQGSEA.

By its share, this clonotype is medium-sized. This chain connects TRBV7-9 to TRBJ2-6; 8 bases match TRBD1. CDR3 size: 19 residues. Germline assignment: CDR1 SEHNR and CDR2 FQNEAQ (reference sequence). Unmatched junction bases numbered 12, after V lost 5 bases and J lost 0 bases. CDR3 region: CASSPGQGKTLSGANVLTF. In DNA form, the CDR3 reads TGTGCCAGCAGCCCCGGACAGGGAAAAACGCTCTCTGGGGCCAACGTCCTGACTTTC.

The table lists this clonotype with many counts. The chain couples TRBV6-1 to TRBJ2-1; perhaps D is TRBD1 or TRBD2 (5 bases each). V lost 2 bases to trimming and J lost 12 bases, with 11 bases between them. Germline V lookup: CDR1 MNHNS, CDR2 SASEGT. CDR3 size: 12 residues. The CDR3, as DNA: TGTGCCAGCAGTGAACTGTTTGGGGGGCAGTTCTTC. Translating gives CASSELFGGQFF.

This clonotype has a count of ten or more. CDR3 loop: CSADQGLSTGELFF. The CDR3 DNA reads as TGCAGCGCGGATCAGGGACTGAGCACCGGGGAGCTGTTTTTT. The chain joins TRBV29-1 to TRBJ2-2, with a weak D call TRBD2 (6 bases). CDR3 length equals 14 residues. Germline V gene lookup returns CDR1 SQVTM and CDR2 ANQGSEA. The V gene lost 7 bases and the J gene lost 4 bases, with 16 bases spanning the gap.

This clonotype appeared many times. The rearrangement joins TRBV5-1 to TRBJ2-1, with 9 bases that match TRBD2. The CDR3 length is 16 residues. The V gene's germline CDR1 is SGHRS and CDR2 YFSETQ. J was trimmed by 9 bases and V by 0 bases; bases with no gene match: 10. The CDR3 DNA follows: TGCGCCAGCAGCTTGGGATCAGCGGGAGGAAATAGTGAGCAGTTCTTC. This codes for CASSLGSAGGNSEQFF.

This clonotype was seen at least ten times. The rearrangement uses TRBV12-3 or TRBV12-4 and TRBJ2-7; D is perhaps TRBD1 (5 bases). The CDR3 loop spans 15 amino acids. V lost 6 bases and J lost 1, with 16 bases in between. The CDR3 DNA reads as TGTGCCAGCAGCTTGGGTTCCCAGGGATCCTACGAGCAGTACTTC. Translation: CASSLGSQGSYEQYF.

This clonotype is termed medium-sized (0.01 to 0.1%). The rearrangement uses TRBV29-1 and TRBJ1-2, with 7 bases identical to TRBD1. Trimming cost V 6 bases and J 4 bases; bases outside gene matches: 11. This CDR3 is 14 amino acids long. Germline CDR1 reads SQVTM; CDR2 reads ANQGSEA. The CDR3 bases are TGCAGCGTACTGGGAGACAGGGCTTTCTATGGCTACACCTTC. Protein sequence: CSVLGDRAFYGYTF.

In this sample, this clonotype turned up many times. This chain connects TRBV18 to TRBJ1-1, with 8 bases matching TRBD1. Unmatched junction bases numbered 13, after V lost 6 bases and J lost 4 bases. The CDR3 runs 16 residues. The germline V gene encodes CDR1 KGHSH and CDR2 LQKENI. CDR3 sequence reads: CASSKIRGRQGTEAFF. The CDR3 coding sequence is TGTGCCAGCTCCAAGATCAGGGGGCGACAGGGCACTGAAGCTTTCTTT.

This clonotype was counted many times. V is TRBV29-1 and J is TRBJ2-2; 8 bases fit TRBD2. The CDR3 is 14 amino acids. The J segment lost 4 bases and the V segment lost 5 bases, leaving 6 bases of the junction unmatched. Germline values: CDR1 SQVTM, CDR2 ANQGSEA. CDR3 DNA: TGCAGCGTTTTTGTAACTAGCGGCACCGGGGAGCTGTTTTTT. Translating gives CSVFVTSGTGELFF.

This clonotype was detected ten times or more. The gene calls are TRBV11-2 and TRBJ2-1; tentatively, D is TRBD1 (7 bases). Trimming pared 0 bases from V and 16 bases from J, leaving 16 bases between. The CDR3 totals 13 residues. The germline CDR1 and CDR2 sequences are SGHAT and FQNNGV. Here the CDR3 DNA reads TGTGCCAGCAGCTTAGATCCCCAGGGGGGACGATTCTTC. Protein: CASSLDPQGGRFF.